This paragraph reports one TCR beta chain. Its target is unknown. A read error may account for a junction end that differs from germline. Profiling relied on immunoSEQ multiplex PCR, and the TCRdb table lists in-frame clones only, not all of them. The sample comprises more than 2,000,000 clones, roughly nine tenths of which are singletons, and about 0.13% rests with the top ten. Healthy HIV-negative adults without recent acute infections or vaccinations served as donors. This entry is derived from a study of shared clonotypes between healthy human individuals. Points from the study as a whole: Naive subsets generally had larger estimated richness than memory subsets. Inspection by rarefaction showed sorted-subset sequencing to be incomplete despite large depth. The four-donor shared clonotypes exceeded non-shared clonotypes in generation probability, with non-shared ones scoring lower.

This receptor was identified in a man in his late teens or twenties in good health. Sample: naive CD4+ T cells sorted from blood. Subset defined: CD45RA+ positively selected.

The CDR3 DNA is TGTGCTAGCAGCCCGGGACTAGCGGGGCCCTACGAGCAGTACTTC. Protein: CASSPGLAGPYEQYF. The gene calls are TRBV7-7 and TRBJ2-7, with TRBD2 matching over 13 bases. Germline CDR1 reads SSHAT; CDR2 reads FNYEAQ (reference sequence). There are 15 residues in the CDR3.